This T cell receptor beta chain was documented in a study of T-cell reconstitution after alpha-beta-depleted transplantation in children. Unique molecular identifiers tagged the TCRbeta library. Each CDR3 protein gets one entry after TCRdb re-called the PCR reads with MiXCR. The table includes some 640,000 distinct CDR3 sequences, roughly 17% detected once. The source is a human donor who donated a stem cell graft to a child with acute myeloid leukemia. The sample was PBMCs from the stem cell graft donor, taken from the stem cell graft.

Written as DNA, the CDR3 is TGTGCCAGCAGTGGGACAGGGGGCTTTCAGCCCCAGCATTTT. This encodes CASSGTGGFQPQHF. This sequence joins TRBV6-1 and TRBJ1-5; 11 nucleotides align to TRBD1. The length of the CDR3 is 14 residues. Per the germline V gene, CDR1 is MNHNS and CDR2 is SASEGT. The trim removed 4 bases at V and 6 bases at J, leaving 2 bases unmatched.